The clone carrying this T cell receptor beta chain was detected many times. TCRdb ran MiXCR on the 5' RACE reads and lists one entry per CDR3 protein. The data show roughly 70,000 distinct CDR3 sequences, with 8% to 10% seen just once and 1.9% held by the top ten. This specimen belongs to a study of spatial heterogeneity in lung cancer. Study background: The donor population consisted of some 72 patients with untreated, early-stage non-small cell lung cancer. Detected sequences consistently included more beta-chain ones than alpha-chain ones. Sequenced were any available follow-up PBMC samples, which had been obtained a median of around two years after resection.

Time point reported: blood at routine non-recurrence follow-up after resection. The germline CDR1 and CDR2 sequences are DFQATT and SNEGSKA (reference sequence). V lost 6 bases and J lost 5; bases outside the gene matches: 10. This CDR3 is built from 14 residues. The clonotype originates from a female donor with early-stage non-small cell lung cancer. The specimen was PBMCs, collected at follow-up. V and J are TRBV20-1 and TRBJ2-1, with 7 bases matching TRBD1. The CDR3 region has the DNA TGCAGTGCCATTAATCCGGGACAGAACAATGAGCAGTTCTTC. Protein: CSAINPGQNNEQFF.